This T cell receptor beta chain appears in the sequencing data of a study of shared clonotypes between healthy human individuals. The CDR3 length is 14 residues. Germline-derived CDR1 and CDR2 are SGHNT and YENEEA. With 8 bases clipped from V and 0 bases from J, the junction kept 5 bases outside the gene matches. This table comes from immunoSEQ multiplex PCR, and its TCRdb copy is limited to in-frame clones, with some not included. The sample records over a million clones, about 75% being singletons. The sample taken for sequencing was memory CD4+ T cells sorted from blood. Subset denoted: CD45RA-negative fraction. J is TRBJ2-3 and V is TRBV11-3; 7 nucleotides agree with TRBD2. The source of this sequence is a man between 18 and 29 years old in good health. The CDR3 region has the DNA TGTGCCAGCGCCGTTAGCGGGAGCACAGATACGCAGTATTTT. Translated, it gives CASAVSGSTDTQYF.